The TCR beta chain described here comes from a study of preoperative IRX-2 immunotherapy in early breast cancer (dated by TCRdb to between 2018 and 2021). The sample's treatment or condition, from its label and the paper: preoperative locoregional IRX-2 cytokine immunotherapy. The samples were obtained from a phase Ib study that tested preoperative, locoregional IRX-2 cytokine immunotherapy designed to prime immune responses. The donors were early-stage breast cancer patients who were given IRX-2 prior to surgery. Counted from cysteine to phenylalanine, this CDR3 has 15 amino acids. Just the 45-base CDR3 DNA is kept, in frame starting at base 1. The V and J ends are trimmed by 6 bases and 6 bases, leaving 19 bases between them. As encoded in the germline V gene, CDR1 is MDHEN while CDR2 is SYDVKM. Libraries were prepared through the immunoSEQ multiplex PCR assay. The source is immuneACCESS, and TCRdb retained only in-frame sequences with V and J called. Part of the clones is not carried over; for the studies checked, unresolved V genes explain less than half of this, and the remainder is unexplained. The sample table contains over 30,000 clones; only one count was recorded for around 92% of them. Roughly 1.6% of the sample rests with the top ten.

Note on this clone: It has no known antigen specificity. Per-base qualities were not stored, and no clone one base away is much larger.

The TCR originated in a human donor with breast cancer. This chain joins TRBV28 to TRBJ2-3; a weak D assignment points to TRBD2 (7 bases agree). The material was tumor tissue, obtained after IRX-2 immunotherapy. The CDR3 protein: CASSSFGGREDTQYF. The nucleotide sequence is TGTGCCAGCAGCAGTTTCGGGGGGCGCGAGGATACGCAGTATTTT.